This T cell receptor (beta chain) was documented in a study of blood T cells in healthy people across ages. Germline assignment: CDR1 ENHRY and CDR2 SYGVKD. J was trimmed by 2 bases and V by 3 bases; bases with no gene match: 8. The CDR3 is made up of 16 amino acids. PCR was performed a second time for roughly 7 to 12 cycles using a sample-barcoded 5' primer and a J-beta primer mix. One entry per CDR3 protein results from TCRdb running MiXCR on the 5' RACE reads. The sample shows roughly 2 million distinct CDR3 sequences, roughly 50% of them seen only once. This TCR was sampled from a woman in her forties in good health. Sequencing was carried out using blood. The chain couples TRBV10-3 to TRBJ2-5, with 8 bases that match TRBD2. The CDR3 is CAISDSGLARQETQYF. The CDR3 nucleotides are TGTGCCATCAGTGATTCTGGACTAGCACGGCAAGAGACCCAGTACTTC.